These 25 T cell receptor beta chains share one sample of origin, sequenced in a study of cytomegalovirus exposure and HLA in healthy donors. The primer mix had 60 Vbeta and 13 Jbeta primers. Method: immunoSEQ multiplex PCR; TCRdb's copy keeps in-frame clones and lacks some. This sample has roughly 170,000 clones, with approximately 84% found just once. The sequencing sample was made of PBMCs. These receptors were collected from a girl between 10 and 17 years old in good health and CMV-seropositive.

In this sample, this clone turned up once. The chain uses TRBV30 and TRBJ2-1, with a weak D call TRBD2 (6 bases). CDR1 GTSNPN and CDR2 SVGIG come from the germline V gene (reference sequence). V was clipped by 4 bases and J by 6 bases, with 16 bases between them. The CDR3 is 14 amino acids. In nucleotides, the CDR3 is TGTGCCTGGAATCCGGGAGTTGCATTCAATGAGCAGTTCTTC. Amino acid sequence: CAWNPGVAFNEQFF.

The chain employs TRBV28 and TRBJ2-5; possible D gene TRBD2, 6 bases. Trimming stripped 2 bases from V and 5 bases from J, with 9 bases between. This CDR3 spans 13 amino acids. Germline CDR1 is MDHEN and CDR2 is SYDVKM. The CDR3 sequence is CASSLTSRETQYF. In DNA, the CDR3 is TGTGCCAGCAGTTTAACTAGCAGGGAGACCCAGTACTTC.

This clone was seen a handful of times. The rearrangement joins TRBV5-6 to TRBJ2-6, with D uncertain. V was trimmed by 4 bases and J by 0 bases, leaving 14 bases between them. From germline, CDR1 is SGHDT and CDR2 YYEEEE. This CDR3 contains 17 residues. The CDR3 protein is CASSGYDGYSGANVLTF. CDR3 sequence (DNA): TGTGCCAGCAGCGGTTATGACGGGTACTCTGGGGCCAACGTCCTGACTTTC. Drawing the rest from reference TRBV5-6 and TRBJ2-6, the complete variable domain is DAGVTQSPTHLIKTRGQQVTLRCSPKSGHDTVSWYQQALGQGPQFIFQYYEEEERQRGNFPDRFSGHQFPNYSSELNVNALLLGDSALYLCASSGYDGYSGANVLTFGAGSRLTVL.

This clone was counted a few times. The chain uses TRBV7-6 and TRBJ1-4, with TRBD1 matching over 9 bases. CDR3 length: 15 residues. The V gene end was trimmed by 2 bases and the J gene end by 7 bases; junction bases not matched to a gene: 5. Germline loops: CDR1 SGHVS, CDR2 FNYEAQ. In DNA, the CDR3 is TGTGCCAGCAGCTTAAGAATGACAGGGGGTGAAAAACTGTTTTTT. This sequence encodes CASSLRMTGGEKLFF.

The chain joins TRBV7-2 to TRBJ1-4, with D maybe TRBD1 (5 bases). V was clipped by 2 bases and J by 10 bases, with 20 bases between them. Germline assignment: CDR1 SGHTA and CDR2 FQGNSA. This CDR3 is 16 amino acids long. CDR3 residues: CASSLSEGLGDRKLFF. As DNA, the CDR3 is TGTGCCAGCAGCTTATCGGAGGGGTTAGGGGATCGAAAACTGTTTTTT.

The J gene is TRBJ1-3, the V gene TRBV29-1; tentatively, D is TRBD1 (5 bases). This CDR3 contains 15 residues. V was pared by 0 bases and J by 6 bases, with 15 bases between. CDR1 SQVTM and CDR2 ANQGSEA come from the germline V gene. The CDR3 here is CSVEDGGEEKNTIYF. Written as DNA, the CDR3 is TGCAGCGTTGAAGATGGGGGGGAGGAAAAAAACACCATATATTTT.

The rearrangement links TRBV14 to TRBJ2-7; 9 bases match TRBD1. V was clipped by 1 base and J by 5 bases; unmatched bases: 9. CDR1 SGHDN and CDR2 FVKESK come from the germline V gene. The CDR3 runs 16 residues. CDR3 residues: CASSQGGTGILHEQYF. The CDR3 DNA sequence: TGTGCCAGCAGCCAAGGAGGGACAGGGATTCTCCACGAGCAGTACTTC. Filled out from reference TRBV14 and TRBJ2-7, the complete variable domain reads EAGVTQFPSHSVIEKGQTVTLRCDPISGHDNLYWYRRVMGKEIKFLLHFVKESKQDESGMPNNRFLAERTGGTYSTLKVQPAELEDSGVYFCASSQGGTGILHEQYFGPGTRLTVT.

CDR3 sequence reads: CASSWGERSEAFF. The CDR3 DNA reads TGTGCCAGCAGCTGGGGGGAGCGATCAGAAGCTTTCTTT. The chain employs TRBV7-9 and TRBJ1-1, with D perhaps matching TRBD1 (5 bases). This CDR3 has 13 residues. Germline V gene sequence: CDR1 SEHNR, CDR2 FQNEAQ (reference sequence). Trimming cost V 4 bases and J 8 bases, with 14 bases left between them. The variable domain in full, with the rest retrieved from reference TRBV7-9 and TRBJ1-1, is DTGVSQNPRHKITKRGQNVTFRCDPISEHNRLYWYRQTLGQGPEFLTYFQNEAQLEKSRLLSDRFSAERPKGSFSTLEIQRTEQGDSAMYLCASSWGERSEAFFGQGTRLTVV.

The chain couples TRBV5-5 to TRBJ2-7, with 7 nucleotides matching TRBD1. J gave up 5 bases and V 0 bases, and 11 bases lay outside the gene matches. Looked up from germline, CDR1 is SGHKS and CDR2 is YYEKEE (reference sequence). CDR3 length equals 16 residues. The CDR3: CASSLEYRDRAHEQYF. CDR3 coding DNA: TGTGCCAGCAGCTTGGAGTATCGAGACAGGGCCCACGAGCAGTACTTC.

The chain recombines TRBV14 with TRBJ2-7; TRBD2 matches 8 bases. CDR3 size: 15 residues. Per the germline V gene, CDR1 is SGHDN and CDR2 is FVKESK. Trimming cost V 5 bases and J 2 bases; bases outside gene matches: 8. The CDR3 sequence: CASSAGTRGTYEQYF. CDR3 coding DNA: TGTGCCAGCAGCGCCGGGACTAGAGGGACCTACGAGCAGTACTTC.

This rearrangement joins TRBV5-5 to TRBJ1-2; TRBD1 agrees at 9 bases. Losses at the gene ends were 5 bases for V and 6 bases for J; bases not matched to a gene: 17. Looked up from germline, CDR1 is SGHKS and CDR2 is YYEKEE (reference sequence). This CDR3 has 17 residues. CDR3 in amino acids: CASRPSPGQGGTNGYTF. CDR3 in DNA: TGTGCCAGCAGACCCTCCCCGGGACAGGGAGGGACGAATGGCTACACCTTC.

This clone has a single count. The gene calls are TRBV5-1 and TRBJ2-5; 7 positions agree with TRBD1. The J segment lost 2 bases and the V segment lost 4 bases, leaving 5 bases of the junction unmatched. The CDR3 consists of 14 residues. The germline V gene has CDR1 SGHRS and CDR2 YFSETQ. The CDR3 protein is CASSPWTGQETQYF. DNA for the CDR3: TGCGCCAGCAGCCCATGGACAGGTCAAGAGACCCAGTACTTC.

The chain is built from TRBV28 and TRBJ2-7, with TRBD2 as a possible D gene (6 bases). V was shortened by 4 bases and J by 7 bases, with 20 bases between the two germline ends. In germline, CDR1 is MDHEN, CDR2 SYDVKM. There are 15 residues in the CDR3. CDR3 protein: CASSSGRQGVREQYF. The CDR3 DNA follows: TGTGCCAGCAGTTCGGGGAGGCAGGGCGTCCGGGAGCAGTACTTC.

CDR3 sequence reads: CASSERGRGYNEQFF. In DNA form, the CDR3 reads TGCGCCAGCAGTGAGAGGGGACGGGGGTACAATGAGCAGTTCTTC. This chain links TRBV10-1 with TRBJ2-1, with D perhaps matching TRBD2 (6 bases). This CDR3 contains 15 residues. Germline V lookup: CDR1 WNHNN, CDR2 SYGVQD (reference sequence). V lost 2 bases to trimming and J lost 4 bases, with 12 bases between them.

DNA for the CDR3: TGCGCCAGCAGCTTGGCCACAGGGAACACTGAAGCTTTCTTT. Translating it yields CASSLATGNTEAFF. The V and J genes are TRBV5-1 and TRBJ1-1; D possibly corresponds to TRBD1 (5 bases). Germline assignment: CDR1 SGHRS and CDR2 YFSETQ. This CDR3 is built from 14 residues. Trimming cost V 0 bases and J 1 base, with 7 bases left between them.

The chain recombines TRBV28 with TRBJ1-2, with TRBD1 matching over 9 bases. The CDR3 has 15 residues. The germline CDR1 and CDR2 sequences are MDHEN and SYDVKM. The V gene end was trimmed by 10 bases and the J gene end by 5 bases; junction bases not matched to a gene: 14. For the CDR3, the DNA is TGTGCCACCTCCGGGACAGGGAATGAGCGGTATGGCTACACCTTC. Residues: CATSGTGNERYGYTF.

The genes are TRBV5-1 and TRBJ2-3; TRBD2 agrees at 8 bases. V lost 0 bases to trimming and J lost 0 bases; unmatched junction nucleotides: 3. CDR1 is SGHRS and CDR2 is YFSETQ in the germline V gene. The length of the CDR3 is 16 residues. The DNA of the CDR3 is TGCGCCAGCAGCTTGGGAGCGGGGGTTAGCACAGATACGCAGTATTTT. Translating it yields CASSLGAGVSTDTQYF.

The chain is built from TRBV4-2 and TRBJ2-2; possible D gene TRBD1, 6 bases. The CDR3 totals 15 residues. Germline lookup yields CDR1 LGHNA and CDR2 YNFKEQ. The V and J ends lost 4 bases and 1 base respectively, with 10 bases between them. The CDR3 region has the DNA TGTGCCAGCAGCCTTAGGACAGAGAACACCGGGGAGCTGTTTTTT. Translated, it gives CASSLRTENTGELFF.

The chain carries TRBV19 and TRBJ1-4, with D unclear. This CDR3 region has 15 residues. From germline, CDR1 is LNHDA and CDR2 SQIVND (reference sequence). Trimming stripped 5 bases from V and 1 base from J, with 11 bases between. The CDR3 is CASSSSAGTNEKLFF. As DNA, the CDR3 is TGTGCCAGTAGTTCGTCGGCGGGAACTAATGAAAAACTGTTTTTT. Using reference TRBV19 and TRBJ1-4 for the parts outside the CDR3, the full variable domain is DGGITQSPKYLFRKEGQNVTLSCEQNLNHDAMYWYRQDPGQGLRLIYYSQIVNDFQKGDIAEGYSVSREKKESFPLTVTSAQKNPTAFYLCASSSSAGTNEKLFFGSGTQLSVL.

With respect to this clone: Other nucleotide sequences in the sample specify the same CDR3. The rearrangement links TRBV5-1 to TRBJ2-5; the match to TRBD2 covers 16 bases. Germline-derived CDR1 and CDR2 are SGHRS and YFSETQ. Trimming at V came to 4 bases and at J to 4 bases, leaving 4 bases not matched to a gene. The CDR3 spans 16 residues. CDR3 nucleotides: TGCGCCAGCAGCCTGGGACTAGCGGGGGGGCGAGAGACCCAGTACTTC. Amino acids: CASSLGLAGGRETQYF.

The chain combines TRBV7-8 with TRBJ2-1, with unresolved D. CDR3 length: 11 residues. V lost 5 bases and J 9 bases, leaving 8 bases between the germline ends. Germline CDR1 SGHVS, CDR2 FQNEAQ. DNA of the CDR3: TGTGCCAGCAGCGCAGGTGGTGAGCAGTTCTTC. Its translation: CASSAGGEQFF.

This clone was detected only once. The chain's CDR3 is CASSLSRNQPQHF. CDR3 DNA: TGTGCCAGCAGCTTATCGAGAAATCAGCCCCAGCATTTT. The chain couples TRBV11-3 to TRBJ1-5; D remains unclear. The germline V gene has CDR1 SGHNT and CDR2 YENEEA. The CDR3 spans 13 residues. Trimming removed 2 bases at V and 4 bases at J, with 6 bases between.

The chain carries TRBV6-5 and TRBJ1-1; weak D call: TRBD1 (5 bases). This CDR3 region has 13 residues. CDR1 is MNHEY and CDR2 is SVGAGI in the germline V gene. V was shortened by 6 bases and J by 2 bases, with 10 bases between the two germline ends. The CDR3 DNA sequence: TGTGCCAGCAGCCGCGGGACCAACACTGAAGCTTTCTTT. It specifies CASSRGTNTEAFF.

V usage is TRBV18 and J usage is TRBJ2-1; the D gene is possibly TRBD2 (7 bases). The CDR3 runs 17 residues. Germline-derived CDR1 and CDR2 are KGHSH and LQKENI. V was shortened by 2 bases and J by 2 bases, with 16 bases between the two germline ends. CDR3 region: CASSPNRGGVTYNEQFF. The DNA for the CDR3 is TGTGCCAGCTCACCAAATCGAGGGGGGGTGACCTACAATGAGCAGTTCTTC. Full variable domain (outside the CDR3, taken from reference TRBV18 and TRBJ2-1): NAGVMQNPRHLVRRRGQEARLRCSPMKGHSHVYWYRQLPEEGLKFMVYLQKENIIDESGMPKERFSAEFPKEGPSILRIQQVVRGDSAAYFCASSPNRGGVTYNEQFFGPGTRLTVL.

Concerning this clone itself: At one of its ends the junction is not consistent with the germline gene, which may arise from a read error. The chain joins TRBV7-7 to TRBJ2-7, with TRBD1 matching over 7 bases. Germline CDR1 is SSHAT and CDR2 is FNYEAQ (reference sequence). CDR3 size: 13 residues. DNA for the CDR3: TGTGCTAGCAGCTCACGGGACAGCTACGAGCAGTACTTC. Protein sequence: CASSSRDSYEQYF.